The 27 T cell receptor beta chains listed next were all sequenced from one sample in a study of blood T cells in healthy people across ages. Through a sample-barcoded 5' primer and a J-beta primer mix, a second PCR was run for about 7 to 12 cycles. TCRdb analysed the 5' RACE reads with MiXCR anew, one entry per CDR3 protein. The table lists hundreds of thousands of distinct CDR3 sequences, 45% to 65% of them singletons. The sequencing input was blood. The receptor set was obtained from a man aged 60 to 75 in good health.

The table lists this clonotype with a few counts. The rearrangement links TRBV18 to TRBJ2-1, with TRBD1 matching over 7 bases. Per the germline V gene, CDR1 is KGHSH and CDR2 is LQKENI. CDR3 size: 15 residues. After removal of 3 bases from V and 0 bases from J, the junction contained 2 bases not matched to a gene. The CDR3 coding sequence is TGTGCCAGCTCACCGGACAGGCCCTCCTACAATGAGCAGTTCTTC. Translated: CASSPDRPSYNEQFF.

The chain is built from TRBV5-4 and TRBJ2-3; D may be TRBD2 (6 bases). The CDR3 is made up of 17 amino acids. CDR1 is SGHNT and CDR2 is YYREEE in the germline V gene (reference sequence). Trimming pared 4 bases from V and 0 bases from J, leaving 18 bases between. CDR3 nucleotides: TGTGCCAGCAGCCCGCGCGGGGAAGGGTTTAGCACAGATACGCAGTATTTT. Translated: CASSPRGEGFSTDTQYF.

This clonotype was seen a few times. The DNA for the CDR3 is TGTGCCAGCAGTTCGGCGGGTGGAGGGGATACGCAGTATTTT. It encodes CASSSAGGGDTQYF. The chain uses TRBV27 and TRBJ2-3, with D tentatively TRBD2 (6 bases). Trimming left V 4 bases short and J 6 bases short, with 14 bases between. The CDR3 contains 14 residues. Germline CDR1 reads MNHEY; CDR2 reads SMNVEV (reference sequence).

This clonotype was seen only a few times. The chain uses TRBV6-5 and TRBJ2-3, with D possibly called TRBD1 or TRBD2 (5 bases each). Trimming took 7 bases from V and 2 from J, leaving 13 bases between them. The CDR3 length is 14 residues. Per the germline V gene, CDR1 is MNHEY and CDR2 is SVGAGI. CDR3 loop: CASTLRGYTDTQYF. DNA of the CDR3: TGTGCCAGCACCCTGAGGGGTTACACAGATACGCAGTATTTT.

The gene calls are TRBV6-1 and TRBJ2-3; D perhaps matches TRBD1 (6 bases). Germline CDR1 is MNHNS and CDR2 is SASEGT. This CDR3 comprises 15 residues. Trimming shortened V by 2 bases and J by 6 bases, and 15 bases separated the two germline ends. CDR3 nucleotide sequence: TGTGCCAGCAGTGAAAACAGGGAGTTTCAGGATACGCAGTATTTT. Its protein is CASSENREFQDTQYF.

The rearrangement joins TRBV6-1 to TRBJ2-7; 10 bases agree with TRBD2. There are 16 residues in the CDR3. Per the germline V gene, CDR1 is MNHNS and CDR2 is SASEGT. Trimming took 4 bases from V and 0 from J; bases not matched to a gene: 6. CDR3 residues: CASSVIGTSVSYEQYF. The CDR3 DNA is TGTGCCAGCAGTGTCATAGGGACTAGCGTCTCCTACGAGCAGTACTTC.

This clonotype was found once. This rearrangement joins TRBV10-3 to TRBJ2-5; 10 positions match TRBD2. Trimming at V came to 6 bases and at J to 5 bases, leaving 3 bases not matched to a gene. In germline, CDR1 is ENHRY, CDR2 SYGVKD. The CDR3 has 13 residues. CDR3 sequence (DNA): TGTGCCATCAGATCGGGACTAGCGGAGACCCAGTACTTC. Amino acids: CAIRSGLAETQYF.

In its sample, this clonotype was seen a few times. The chain employs TRBV3-1 and TRBJ2-7, with 14 bases fitting TRBD2. The germline CDR1 and CDR2 sequences are LGHDT and YNNKEL (reference sequence). This CDR3 has 13 amino acids. J lost 10 bases, V lost 4 bases, and 3 bases had no gene match. CDR3 sequence: CASSPGTSGSQYF. CDR3 nucleotide sequence: TGTGCCAGCAGCCCCGGGACTAGCGGGAGTCAGTACTTC.

V and J are TRBV7-9 and TRBJ1-2; 10 bases align to TRBD1. Losses at the gene ends were 7 bases for V and 2 bases for J; bases not matched to a gene: 4. The germline CDR1 and CDR2 sequences are SEHNR and FQNEAQ (reference sequence). The CDR3 spans 14 residues. CDR3 loop: CASTWGQGNYGYTF. The CDR3 DNA follows: TGTGCCAGCACATGGGGACAGGGGAACTATGGCTACACCTTC. Full variable domain (missing parts from reference TRBV7-9 and TRBJ1-2): DTGVSQNPRHKITKRGQNVTFRCDPISEHNRLYWYRQTLGQGPEFLTYFQNEAQLEKSRLLSDRFSAERPKGSFSTLEIQRTEQGDSAMYLCASTWGQGNYGYTFGSGTRLTVV.

This clonotype occurred many times. This chain connects TRBV7-2 to TRBJ2-7; TRBD1 aligns across 8 bases. The length of the CDR3 is 14 residues. Germline CDR1 SGHTA, CDR2 FQGNSA. The junction had 10 bases not matched to a gene; V was cut back by 6 bases and J by 6 bases. The CDR3 coding sequence is TGTGCCAGCAGGATGCCGGGACAGGACGGCGAGCAGTACTTC. Amino acid sequence: CASRMPGQDGEQYF. The whole variable domain, remainder taken from reference TRBV7-2 and TRBJ2-7, is GAGVSQSPSNKVTEKGKDVELRCDPISGHTALYWYRQSLGQGLEFLIYFQGNSAPDKSGLPSDRFSAERTGGSVSTLTIQRTQQEDSAVYLCASRMPGQDGEQYFGPGTRLTVT.

This clonotype came up a few times. The chain joins TRBV5-1 to TRBJ1-2; D is ambiguous. The length of the CDR3 is 14 residues. CDR1 and CDR2 from the germline V gene are SGHRS and YFSETQ. The germline V and J ends were trimmed by 4 bases and 0 bases, with 10 bases remaining between them. CDR3 coding DNA: TGCGCCAGCAGCCCCGCTGGACCTAACTATGGCTACACCTTC. Translation: CASSPAGPNYGYTF.

The chain uses TRBV3-1 and TRBJ2-5; D remains unclear. The V end lost 6 bases, the J end lost 11 bases, and 16 bases lay between the germline ends. The CDR3 is made up of 12 amino acids. The germline CDR1 and CDR2 sequences are LGHDT and YNNKEL (reference sequence). The DNA of the CDR3 is TGTGCCAGCAGGAAGACCGCTAATGAGCAGTACTTC. Amino acid sequence: CASRKTANEQYF.

In this sample, this clonotype turned up a few times. The chain uses TRBV27 and TRBJ1-5, with TRBD1 as a possible D gene (6 bases). Germline V gene data show CDR1 as MNHEY and CDR2 as SMNVEV (reference sequence). This CDR3 contains 16 residues. Trimming stripped 2 bases from V and 0 bases from J, with 11 bases between. CDR3 loop: CASSLGAGASNQPQHF. DNA of the CDR3: TGTGCCAGCAGTTTAGGTGCAGGGGCTAGCAATCAGCCCCAGCATTTT.

The chain recombines TRBV6-2 or TRBV6-3 with TRBJ2-4; a possible D gene is TRBD1 (6 bases). V was clipped by 0 bases and J by 3 bases, with 18 bases between them. The germline V gene has CDR1 MNHEY and CDR2 SVGEGT. This CDR3 contains 18 residues. DNA for the CDR3: TGTGCCAGCAGTTACTCGAAAGGACAGACCTTAGGCAAAAACATTCAGTACTTC. Amino acid sequence: CASSYSKGQTLGKNIQYF.

The chain couples TRBV28 to TRBJ2-1; 7 bases line up with TRBD1. Germline V lookup: CDR1 MDHEN, CDR2 SYDVKM. The V and J ends lost 5 bases and 8 bases, in that order; junction bases with no gene match: 15. The CDR3 runs to 16 residues. The CDR3 spells CASSHYSGTEGDEQFF. The CDR3 DNA follows: TGTGCCAGCAGTCACTACTCCGGGACAGAGGGGGATGAGCAGTTCTTC.

The chain is built from TRBV5-1 and TRBJ2-3, with 11 nucleotides matching TRBD2. This CDR3 spans 15 amino acids. The trim removed 8 bases at V and 2 bases at J, leaving 7 bases unmatched. The germline gives CDR1 SGHRS, CDR2 YFSETQ. The CDR3 reads CASTTSGGNTDTQYF. CDR3 coding DNA: TGCGCCAGTACCACTAGCGGGGGTAACACAGATACGCAGTATTTT.

V and J are TRBV12-3 or TRBV12-4 and TRBJ2-3, with TRBD2 matching over 10 bases. CDR3 length: 16 residues. V shed 4 bases and J 2 bases; nucleotides not matched to a gene: 6. Here the CDR3 DNA reads TGTGCCAGCAGTTCCACAGCGGGGGGGACCACAGATACGCAGTATTTT. Translated: CASSSTAGGTTDTQYF.

The chain carries TRBV29-1 and TRBJ2-7, with D tentatively TRBD2 (7 bases). Germline CDR1 SQVTM, CDR2 ANQGSEA. Trimming pared 4 bases from V and 3 bases from J, leaving 13 bases between. The length of the CDR3 is 13 residues. The CDR3 nucleotides read TGCAGCGTTGTCCGGGGGGCGGACTACGAGCAGTACTTC. This translates into CSVVRGADYEQYF.

There are a few counts of this clonotype. The CDR3 sequence is CASSYQGGSDGYTF. The CDR3 nucleotides read TGTGCCAGCAGTTACCAGGGAGGTTCGGATGGCTACACCTTC. The V call is TRBV6-5, the J call TRBJ1-2; weak D call: TRBD1 (5 bases). The CDR3 runs to 14 residues. The germline V and J ends were trimmed by 2 bases and 6 bases, with 13 bases remaining between them. Germline lookup yields CDR1 MNHEY and CDR2 SVGAGI.

The chain uses TRBV28 and TRBJ2-7; maybe TRBD2 (5 bases). The CDR3 loop spans 13 amino acids. From germline, CDR1 is MDHEN and CDR2 SYDVKM. V was clipped by 5 bases and J by 2 bases, with 10 bases between them. The CDR3 sequence: CASSGDGTYEQYF. DNA for the CDR3: TGTGCCAGCAGTGGAGACGGGACCTACGAGCAGTACTTC.

The V and J genes are TRBV5-1 and TRBJ2-5, with D possibly TRBD2 on 5 matching bases. V was clipped by 4 bases and J by 4 bases, with 11 bases between them. Germline V gene data show CDR1 as SGHRS and CDR2 as YFSETQ. The CDR3 sequence is 13 residues long. CDR3 nucleotide sequence: TGCGCCAGCAGCGTGGGAGAGACAGAGACCCAGTACTTC. Translating gives CASSVGETETQYF.

DNA for the CDR3: TGCGCCAGCAGCTTAGGACACTCTGGGGCCAACGTCCTGACTTTC. Amino acid sequence: CASSLGHSGANVLTF. The rearrangement joins TRBV5-1 to TRBJ2-6, with D perhaps matching TRBD1 (5 bases). V was trimmed by 2 bases and J by 0 bases, leaving 6 bases between them. Germline V gene lookup returns CDR1 SGHRS and CDR2 YFSETQ. The CDR3 sequence is 15 residues long. The full variable domain, rest sourced from reference TRBV5-1 and TRBJ2-6, is KAGVTQTPRYLIKTRGQQVTLSCSPISGHRSVSWYQQTPGQGLQFLFEYFSETQRNKGNFPGRFSGRQFSNSRSEMNVSTLELGDSALYLCASSLGHSGANVLTFGAGSRLTVL.

In this sample, this clonotype turned up many times. The chain is built from TRBV27 and TRBJ2-3, with unresolved D. The CDR3 has 14 amino acids. Per the germline V gene, CDR1 is MNHEY and CDR2 is SMNVEV (reference sequence). Between the trimmed V and J ends, which lost 6 bases and 2 bases, there was a span of 12 bases. The CDR3 spells CASSPRSVTDTQYF. DNA for the CDR3: TGTGCCAGCAGCCCTCGGTCGGTCACAGATACGCAGTATTTT.

The CDR3 reads CSAPGTSGGQETQYF. The CDR3 DNA reads TGCAGTGCCCCGGGGACTAGCGGGGGGCAAGAGACCCAGTACTTC. The chain has TRBV20-1 and TRBJ2-5, with 15 bases aligning to TRBD2. CDR3 length: 15 amino acids. Germline CDR1 DFQATT, CDR2 SNEGSKA (reference sequence). Trimming cost V 6 bases and J 2 bases; bases outside gene matches: 4.

This chain uses TRBV5-1 with TRBJ2-3, with a tentative D call TRBD1 (6 bases). The CDR3 is 17 amino acids. Trimming pared 4 bases from V and 3 bases from J, leaving 21 bases between. In germline, CDR1 is SGHRS, CDR2 YFSETQ. The CDR3 sequence is CASSLTQGSVLTDTQYF. DNA for the CDR3: TGCGCCAGCAGCCTAACACAGGGCTCGGTTTTGACAGATACGCAGTATTTT.

Comments on this clonotype: At one boundary the junction diverges from the germline segment, which might be a read error. This sequence joins TRBV14 and TRBJ1-1; 8 bases map to TRBD1. CDR3 length: 15 amino acids. Germline CDR1 is SGHDN and CDR2 is FVKESK. This chain's CDR3 is CAGSVAGGANTEAFF. The CDR3 region has the DNA TGTGCCGGCAGCGTAGCAGGGGGCGCGAACACTGAAGCTTTCTTT.

A remark on this clonotype: A read error may explain this, as a much larger clone is one base away. This chain connects TRBV7-3 to TRBJ2-3; 7 bases match TRBD1. The CDR3 loop spans 13 amino acids. Germline V gene data show CDR1 as SGHTA and CDR2 as FQGTGA. J lost 7 bases, V lost 5 bases, and 6 bases had no gene match. CDR3 region: CASSETGPNTQYF. CDR3 bases: TGTGCCAGCAGCGAGACAGGGCCAAATACGCAGTATTTT.